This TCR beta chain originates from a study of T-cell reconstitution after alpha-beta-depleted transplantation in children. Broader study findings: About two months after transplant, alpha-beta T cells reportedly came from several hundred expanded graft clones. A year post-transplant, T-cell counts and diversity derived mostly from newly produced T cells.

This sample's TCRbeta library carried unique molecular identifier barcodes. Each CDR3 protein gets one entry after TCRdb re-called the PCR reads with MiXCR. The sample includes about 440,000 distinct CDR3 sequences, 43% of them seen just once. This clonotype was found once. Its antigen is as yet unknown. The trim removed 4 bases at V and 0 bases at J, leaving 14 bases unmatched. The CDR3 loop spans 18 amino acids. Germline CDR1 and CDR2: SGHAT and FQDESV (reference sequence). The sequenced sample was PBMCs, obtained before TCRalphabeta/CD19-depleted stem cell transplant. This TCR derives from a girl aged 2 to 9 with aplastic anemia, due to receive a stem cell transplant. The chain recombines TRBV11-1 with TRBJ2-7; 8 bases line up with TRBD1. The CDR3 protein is CASSSSRGQVGSSYEQYF. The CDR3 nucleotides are TGTGCCAGCAGCTCCTCCCGGGGACAGGTTGGGTCCTCCTACGAGCAGTACTTC.